Included here is one T cell receptor (beta chain) sequence, with context. Assay: immunoSEQ multiplex PCR; the TCRdb copy retains only in-frame clones and omits some. The top ten hold roughly a tenth of the sample, which has 300,000 to 400,000 clones, approximately 86% seen once. Treatment of the sample: roughly 19 received Ad26.COV2.S at low or high dose, single or two shots; a few received placebo; per-sample allocation not given. Sampling was done on day 63 after the first vaccine or placebo injection. The CDR3 has 16 residues. V lost 5 bases and J lost 0; bases outside the gene matches: 10. Germline CDR1 reads SGHAT; CDR2 reads FQDESV (reference sequence). These data come from a study of Ad26.COV2.S vaccination and SARS-CoV-2 variants.

This rearrangement joins TRBV11-1 to TRBJ2-7; 7 bases match TRBD2. The sequence derives from a person between 18 and 65 years old who received the Ad26.COV2.S COVID-19 vaccine or a placebo. Sequencing was performed on peripheral blood, taken in a trial of Ad26.COV2.S vaccine versus placebo. The chain's CDR3 is CASSLTSGTPSYEQYF. CDR3 DNA: TGTGCCAGCAGCCTAACCAGCGGGACCCCCTCCTACGAGCAGTACTTC. Based on the CDR3 plus reference TRBV11-1 and TRBJ2-7, the full variable domain is EAEVAQSPRYKITEKSQAVAFWCDPISGHATLYWYRQILGQGPELLVQFQDESVVDDSQLPKDRFSAERLKGVDSTLKIQPAELGDSAMYLCASSLTSGTPSYEQYFGPGTRLTVT.